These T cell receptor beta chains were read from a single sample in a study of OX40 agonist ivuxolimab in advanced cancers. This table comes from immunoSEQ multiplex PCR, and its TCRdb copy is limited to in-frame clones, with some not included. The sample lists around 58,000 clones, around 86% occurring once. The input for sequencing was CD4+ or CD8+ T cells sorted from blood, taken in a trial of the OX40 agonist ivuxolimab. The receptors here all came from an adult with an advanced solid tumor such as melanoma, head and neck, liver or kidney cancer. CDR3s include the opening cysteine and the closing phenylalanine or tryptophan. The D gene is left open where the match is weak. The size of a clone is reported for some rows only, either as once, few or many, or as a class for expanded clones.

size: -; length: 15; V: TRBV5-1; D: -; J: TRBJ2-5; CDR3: CASSLSGVAGETQYF; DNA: TGCGCCAGCAGCTTGTCCGGCGTGGCAGGGGAGACCCAGTACTTC
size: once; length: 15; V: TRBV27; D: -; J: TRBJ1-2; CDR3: CASSVLPGVVRGYTF; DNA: TGTGCCAGCAGTGTACTTCCGGGGGTAGTTCGTGGCTACACCTTC
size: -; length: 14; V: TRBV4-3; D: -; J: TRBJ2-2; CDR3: CASSHLSNTGELFF; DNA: TGCGCCAGCAGCCATCTCTCGAACACCGGGGAGCTGTTTTTT
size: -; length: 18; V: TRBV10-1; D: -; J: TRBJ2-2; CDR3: CASSESVLWGTRGGELFF; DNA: TGCGCCAGCAGTGAGTCCGTGTTATGGGGGACACGTGGCGGGGAGCTGTTTTTT
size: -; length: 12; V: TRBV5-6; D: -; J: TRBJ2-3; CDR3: CASSQAMDTQYF; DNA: TGTGCCAGCAGCCAGGCTATGGATACGCAGTATTTT
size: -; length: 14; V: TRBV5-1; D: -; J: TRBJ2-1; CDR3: CASSSETAYNEQFF; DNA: TGCGCCAGCAGCTCCGAGACTGCTTACAATGAGCAGTTCTTC
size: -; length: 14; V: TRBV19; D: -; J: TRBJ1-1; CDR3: CASRSPGDNTEAFF; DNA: TGTGCCAGTAGGTCCCCGGGGGACAACACTGAAGCTTTCTTT
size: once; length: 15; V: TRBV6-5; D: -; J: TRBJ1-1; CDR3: CASRQYSAGATEAFF; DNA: TGTGCCAGCAGACAGTACTCCGCGGGGGCCACTGAAGCTTTCTTT
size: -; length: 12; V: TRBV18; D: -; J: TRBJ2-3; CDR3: CASSPEADTQYF; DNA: TGTGCCAGCTCACCCGAGGCGGATACGCAGTATTTT
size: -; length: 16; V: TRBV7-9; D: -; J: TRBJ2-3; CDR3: CASSSLADDSADTQYF; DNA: TGTGCCAGCAGCTCCCTAGCCGATGACAGTGCAGATACGCAGTATTTT
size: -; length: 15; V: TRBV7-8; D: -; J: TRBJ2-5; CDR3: CASSYNGQHVETQYF; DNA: TGTGCCAGCAGCTACAACGGACAGCACGTAGAGACCCAGTACTTC
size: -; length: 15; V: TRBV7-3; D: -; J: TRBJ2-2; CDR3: CASSLISARTGELFF; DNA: TGTGCCAGCAGCTTAATCTCGGCGAGGACCGGGGAGCTGTTTTTT
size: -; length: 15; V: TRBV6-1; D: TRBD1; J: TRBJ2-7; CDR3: CASSVPRDSVYEQYF; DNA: TGTGCCAGCAGTGTCCCCCGGGACAGCGTCTACGAGCAGTACTTC
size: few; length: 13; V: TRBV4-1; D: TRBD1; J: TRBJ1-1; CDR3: CASSQVGQGGAFF; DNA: TGCGCCAGCAGCCAAGTTGGACAGGGTGGCGCTTTCTTT
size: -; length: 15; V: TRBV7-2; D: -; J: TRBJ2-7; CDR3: CASSLTFSRTDEQYF; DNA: TGTGCCAGCAGCTTAACGTTCAGCAGGACCGACGAGCAGTACTTC
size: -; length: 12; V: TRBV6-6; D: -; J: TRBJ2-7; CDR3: CASGSGSPEQYF; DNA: TGTGCCAGCGGCTCCGGGAGCCCCGAGCAGTACTTC
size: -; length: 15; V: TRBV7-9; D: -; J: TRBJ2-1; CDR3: CASSLAWGTYNEQFF; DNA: TGTGCCAGCAGCTTAGCATGGGGGACCTACAATGAGCAGTTCTTC
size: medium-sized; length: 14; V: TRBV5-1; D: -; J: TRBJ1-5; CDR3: CASSFSVGSQPQHF; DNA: TGCGCCAGCAGCTTTAGTGTGGGGAGTCAGCCCCAGCATTTT
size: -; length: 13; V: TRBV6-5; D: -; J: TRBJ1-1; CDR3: CASSRDSGTEAFF; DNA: TGTGCCAGCAGTCGGGACTCGGGGACTGAAGCTTTCTTT
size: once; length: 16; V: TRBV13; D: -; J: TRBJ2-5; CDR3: CASSSFIVGRQETQYF; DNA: TGTGCCAGCAGCTCATTCATCGTGGGGAGACAAGAGACCCAGTACTTC
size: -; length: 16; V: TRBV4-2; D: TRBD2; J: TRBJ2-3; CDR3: CASSQGSSGGTDTQYF; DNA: TGTGCCAGCAGCCAAGGTTCTAGCGGGGGGACAGATACGCAGTATTTT
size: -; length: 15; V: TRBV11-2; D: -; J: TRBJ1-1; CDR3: CASSDWAPRGTEAFF; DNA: TGTGCCAGCAGTGATTGGGCCCCCCGTGGCACTGAAGCTTTCTTT
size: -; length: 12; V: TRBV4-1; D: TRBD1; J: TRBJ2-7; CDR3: CASSSDRLEQYF; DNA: TGCGCCAGCAGCTCGGACAGGCTTGAGCAGTACTTC
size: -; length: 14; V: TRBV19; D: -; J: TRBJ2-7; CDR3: CASSILAEGYEQYF; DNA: TGTGCCAGTAGTATACTGGCAGAAGGCTACGAGCAGTACTTC
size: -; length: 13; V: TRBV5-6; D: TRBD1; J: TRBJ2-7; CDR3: CASSWDRTYEQYF; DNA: TGTGCCAGCAGCTGGGACAGGACCTACGAGCAGTACTTC
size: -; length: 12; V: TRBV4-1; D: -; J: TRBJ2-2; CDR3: CASSPFTGELFF; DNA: TGCGCCAGCAGCCCGTTCACCGGGGAGCTGTTTTTT
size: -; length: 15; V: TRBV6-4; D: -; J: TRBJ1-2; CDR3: CASSDSSDSSYGYTF; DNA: TGTGCCAGCAGTGACTCATCGGACAGCTCTTACGGCTACACCTTC
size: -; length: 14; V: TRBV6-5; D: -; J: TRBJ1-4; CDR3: CASSYGQGNEKLFF; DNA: TGTGCCAGCAGTTATGGGCAGGGGAATGAAAAACTGTTTTTT
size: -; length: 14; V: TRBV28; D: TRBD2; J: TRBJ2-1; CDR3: CASSSLAGSNEQFF; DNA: TGTGCCAGCAGTTCCCTAGCGGGGAGCAATGAGCAGTTCTTC
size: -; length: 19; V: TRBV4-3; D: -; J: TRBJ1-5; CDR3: CASSQEWQGLTYSNQPQHF; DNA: TGCGCCAGCAGCCAAGAATGGCAGGGCCTTACTTATAGCAATCAGCCCCAGCATTTT
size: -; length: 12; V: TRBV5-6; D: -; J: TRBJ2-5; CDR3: CASSLDGETQYF; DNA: TGTGCCAGCAGCTTGGACGGAGAGACCCAGTACTTC
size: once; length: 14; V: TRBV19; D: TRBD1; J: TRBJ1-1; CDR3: CASSITGGATEAFF; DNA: TGTGCCAGTAGTATAACAGGGGGGGCCACTGAAGCTTTCTTT
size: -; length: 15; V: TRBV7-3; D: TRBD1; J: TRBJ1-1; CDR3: CASSLTRQGRTEAFF; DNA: TGTGCCAGCAGCTTAACTCGACAGGGAAGAACTGAAGCTTTCTTT
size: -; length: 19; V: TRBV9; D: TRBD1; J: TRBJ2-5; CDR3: CASSRPNDRGLSYHETQYF; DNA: TGTGCCAGCAGCCGCCCAAATGACAGGGGGCTGTCGTATCACGAGACCCAGTACTTC
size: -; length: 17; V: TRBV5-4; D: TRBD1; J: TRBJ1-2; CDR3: CASSSSYRDRGLDGYTF; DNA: TGTGCCAGCAGCTCGTCGTACCGGGACAGGGGGCTAGATGGCTACACCTTC
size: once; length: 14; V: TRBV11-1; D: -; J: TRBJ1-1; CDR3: CASSLTGLNTEAFF; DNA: TGTGCCAGCAGCTTAACAGGCTTGAACACTGAAGCTTTCTTT
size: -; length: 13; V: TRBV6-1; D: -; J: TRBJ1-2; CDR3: CASRGQTTYGYTF; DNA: TGTGCCAGCAGAGGACAGACGACCTATGGCTACACCTTC
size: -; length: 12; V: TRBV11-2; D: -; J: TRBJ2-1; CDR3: CASSLERNEQFF; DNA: TGTGCCAGCAGCTTAGAGAGAAATGAGCAGTTCTTC
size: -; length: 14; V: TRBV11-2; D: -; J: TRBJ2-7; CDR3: CASSLVGDSYEQYF; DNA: TGTGCCAGCAGCTTAGTGGGCGACTCCTACGAGCAGTACTTC
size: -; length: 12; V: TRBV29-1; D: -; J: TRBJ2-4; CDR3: CSVETLEAAQYF; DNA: TGCAGCGTTGAAACCTTAGAGGCAGCACAGTACTTC
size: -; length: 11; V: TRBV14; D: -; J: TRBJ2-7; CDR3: CASSRLYEQYF; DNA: TGTGCCAGCAGCCGTCTCTACGAGCAGTACTTC
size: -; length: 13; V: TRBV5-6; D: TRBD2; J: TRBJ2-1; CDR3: CASSLSGGNEQFF; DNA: TGTGCCAGCAGCTTATCGGGGGGCAATGAGCAGTTCTTC
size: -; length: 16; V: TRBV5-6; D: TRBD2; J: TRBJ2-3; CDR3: CASSFTSGGAIDTQYF; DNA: TGTGCCAGCAGCTTCACTAGCGGGGGGGCGATAGATACGCAGTATTTT
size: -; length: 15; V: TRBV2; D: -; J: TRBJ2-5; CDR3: CASSEAVGSQETQYF; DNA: TGTGCCAGCAGTGAAGCGGTGGGGTCCCAAGAGACCCAGTACTTC
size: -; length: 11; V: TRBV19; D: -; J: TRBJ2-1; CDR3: CASRVGVEQFF; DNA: TGTGCCAGTAGAGTTGGCGTTGAGCAGTTCTTC
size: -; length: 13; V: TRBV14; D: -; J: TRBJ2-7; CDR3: CASSQLDRSEQYF; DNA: TGTGCCAGCAGCCAACTCGACCGGTCCGAGCAGTACTTC
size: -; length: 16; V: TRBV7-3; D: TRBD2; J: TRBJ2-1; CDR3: CASSLRGGTYYNEQFF; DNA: TGTGCCAGCAGCTTGCGGGGGGGAACTTACTACAATGAGCAGTTCTTC
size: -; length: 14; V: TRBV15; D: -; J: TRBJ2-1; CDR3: CATSIQAANNEQFF; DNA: TGTGCCACCAGCATACAAGCGGCTAACAATGAGCAGTTCTTC
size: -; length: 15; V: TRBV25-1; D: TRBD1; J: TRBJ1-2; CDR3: CASSEWGQGSYGYTF; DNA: TGTGCCAGCAGTGAATGGGGACAGGGGTCCTATGGCTACACCTTC
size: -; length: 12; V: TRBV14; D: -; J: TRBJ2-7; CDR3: CASSPGHLSQYF; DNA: TGTGCCAGCAGCCCGGGACACCTCTCCCAGTACTTC
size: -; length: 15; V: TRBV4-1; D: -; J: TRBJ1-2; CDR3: CASSLLQVGDYGYTF; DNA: TGCGCCAGCAGCCTTCTCCAGGTGGGAGACTATGGCTACACCTTC
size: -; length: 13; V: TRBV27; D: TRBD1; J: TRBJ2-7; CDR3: CASSLGTAYEQYF; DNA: TGTGCCAGCAGTCTGGGGACAGCCTACGAGCAGTACTTC
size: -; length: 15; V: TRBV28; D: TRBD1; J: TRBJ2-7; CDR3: CASSTRTGFAYEQYF; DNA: TGTGCCAGCAGTACGCGGACAGGGTTCGCCTACGAGCAGTACTTC
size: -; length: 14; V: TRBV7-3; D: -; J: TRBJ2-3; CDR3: CASSLIGGMDTQYF; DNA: TGTGCCAGCAGCTTAATTGGAGGGATGGATACGCAGTATTTT
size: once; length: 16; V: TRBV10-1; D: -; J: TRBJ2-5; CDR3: CASSEGGEGYQETQYF; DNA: TGCGCCAGCAGTGAGGGGGGCGAGGGGTACCAAGAGACCCAGTACTTC
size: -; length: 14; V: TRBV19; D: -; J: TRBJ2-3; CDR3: CASSERPLTDTQYF; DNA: TGTGCCAGTAGTGAACGGCCACTCACAGATACGCAGTATTTT
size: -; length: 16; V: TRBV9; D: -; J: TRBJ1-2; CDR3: CASSVGGGRKNYGYTF; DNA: TGTGCCAGCAGCGTAGGTGGCGGCAGGAAAAACTATGGCTACACCTTC
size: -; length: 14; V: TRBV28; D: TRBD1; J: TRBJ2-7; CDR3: CASRSTGGSYEQYF; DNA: TGTGCCAGCAGATCGACAGGGGGATCCTACGAGCAGTACTTC